This T cell receptor beta chain was observed in a study of blood T cell repertoires in COVID-19. Overall study: There were acute and convalescent COVID-19 samples, and they came from the United States, Italy and Spain.

Sequencing was performed with immunoSEQ multiplex PCR; in TCRdb, only in-frame clones are kept and a portion is missing. The sample has more than 200,000 clones, around 81% seen once. The sequence came from a man aged 25-40 years with acute COVID-19. Sequenced input: PBMCs or T cells enriched from blood (not recorded which).

CDR3: CASSLLGGQGNYGYTF. CDR3 nucleotide sequence: TGTGCCAGCAGCTTATTGGGGGGACAGGGGAACTATGGCTACACCTTC. V usage is TRBV5-5 and J usage is TRBJ1-2, with TRBD1 matching 10 bases. CDR1 and CDR2 from the germline V gene are SGHKS and YYEKEE (reference sequence). V shed 2 bases, J shed 2 bases, and the junction held 6 bases outside the gene matches. This CDR3 spans 16 amino acids.